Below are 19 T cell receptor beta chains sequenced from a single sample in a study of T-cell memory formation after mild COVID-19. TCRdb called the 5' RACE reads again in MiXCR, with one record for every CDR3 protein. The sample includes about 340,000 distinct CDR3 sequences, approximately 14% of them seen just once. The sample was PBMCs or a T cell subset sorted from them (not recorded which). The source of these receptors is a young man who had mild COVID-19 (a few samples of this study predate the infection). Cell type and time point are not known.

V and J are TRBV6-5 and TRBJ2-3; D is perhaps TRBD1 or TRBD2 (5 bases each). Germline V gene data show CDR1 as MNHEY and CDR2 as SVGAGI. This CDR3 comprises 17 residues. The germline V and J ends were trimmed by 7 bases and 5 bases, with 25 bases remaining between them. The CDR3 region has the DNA TGTGCCAGCATTGTCCCCGTAAAGGGGATCGGAGGAGATACGCAGTATTTT. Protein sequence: CASIVPVKGIGGDTQYF.

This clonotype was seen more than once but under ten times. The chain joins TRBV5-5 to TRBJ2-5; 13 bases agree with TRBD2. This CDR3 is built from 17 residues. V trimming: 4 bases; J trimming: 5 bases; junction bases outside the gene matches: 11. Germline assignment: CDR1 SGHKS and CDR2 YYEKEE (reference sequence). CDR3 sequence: CASSPGLAGLKEETQYF. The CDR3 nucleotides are TGTGCCAGCAGCCCGGGACTAGCGGGATTAAAAGAGGAGACCCAGTACTTC.

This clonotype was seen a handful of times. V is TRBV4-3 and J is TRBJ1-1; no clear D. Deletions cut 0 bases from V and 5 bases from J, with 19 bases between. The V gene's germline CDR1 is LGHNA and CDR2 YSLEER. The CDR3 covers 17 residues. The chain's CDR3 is CASSQDLFSGDNTEAFF. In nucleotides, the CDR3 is TGCGCCAGCAGCCAAGATCTGTTTTCCGGGGATAATACTGAAGCTTTCTTT.

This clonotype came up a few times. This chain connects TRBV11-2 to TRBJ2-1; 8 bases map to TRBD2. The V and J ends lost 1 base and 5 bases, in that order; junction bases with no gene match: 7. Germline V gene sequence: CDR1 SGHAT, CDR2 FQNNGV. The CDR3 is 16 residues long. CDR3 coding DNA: TGTGCCAGCAGCTTAGCCCCCACGGGGGGGGACAATGAGCAGTTCTTC. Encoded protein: CASSLAPTGGDNEQFF.

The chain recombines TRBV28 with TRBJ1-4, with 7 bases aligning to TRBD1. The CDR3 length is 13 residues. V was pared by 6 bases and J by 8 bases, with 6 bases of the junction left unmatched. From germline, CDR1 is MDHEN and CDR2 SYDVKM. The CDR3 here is CASSQTGVEKLFF. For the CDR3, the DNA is TGTGCCAGCAGCCAAACAGGGGTGGAAAAACTGTTTTTT.

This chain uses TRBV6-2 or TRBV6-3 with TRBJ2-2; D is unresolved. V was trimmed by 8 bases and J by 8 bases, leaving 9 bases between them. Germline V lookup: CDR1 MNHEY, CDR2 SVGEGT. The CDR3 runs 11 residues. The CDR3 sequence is CASGNYGELFF. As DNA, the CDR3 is TGTGCCAGCGGCAACTATGGGGAGCTGTTTTTT.

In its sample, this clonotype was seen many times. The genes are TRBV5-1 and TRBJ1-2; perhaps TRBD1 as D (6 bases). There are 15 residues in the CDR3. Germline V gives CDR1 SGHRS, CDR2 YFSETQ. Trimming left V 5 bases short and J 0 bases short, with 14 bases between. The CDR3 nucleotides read TGCGCCAGCAGGGTATTACAGGGCGCTAACTATGGCTACACCTTC. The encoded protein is CASRVLQGANYGYTF.

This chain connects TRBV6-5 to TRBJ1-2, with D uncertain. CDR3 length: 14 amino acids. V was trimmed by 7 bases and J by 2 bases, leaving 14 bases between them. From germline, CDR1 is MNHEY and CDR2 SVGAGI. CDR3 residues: CASTKDGRNYGYTF. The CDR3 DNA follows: TGTGCCAGCACCAAGGACGGACGGAACTATGGCTACACCTTC.

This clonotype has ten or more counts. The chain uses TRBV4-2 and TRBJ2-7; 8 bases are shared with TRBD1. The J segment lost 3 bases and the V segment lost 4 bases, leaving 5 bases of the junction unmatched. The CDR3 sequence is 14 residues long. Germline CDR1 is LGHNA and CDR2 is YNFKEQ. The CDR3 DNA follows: TGTGCCAGCAGCCCCGGACAGGGAGACTACGAGCAGTACTTC. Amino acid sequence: CASSPGQGDYEQYF.

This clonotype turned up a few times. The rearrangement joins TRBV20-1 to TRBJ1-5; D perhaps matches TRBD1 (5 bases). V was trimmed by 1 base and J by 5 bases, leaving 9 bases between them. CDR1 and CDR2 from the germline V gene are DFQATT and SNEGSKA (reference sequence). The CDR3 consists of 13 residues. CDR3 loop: CSARVDKYQPQHF. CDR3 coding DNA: TGCAGTGCTAGAGTGGACAAGTATCAGCCCCAGCATTTT.

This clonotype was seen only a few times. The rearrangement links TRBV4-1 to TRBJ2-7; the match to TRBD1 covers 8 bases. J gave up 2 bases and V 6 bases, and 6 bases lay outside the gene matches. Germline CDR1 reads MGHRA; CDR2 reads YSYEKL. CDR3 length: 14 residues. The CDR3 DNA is TGCGCCAGCAGTTTGACAGGGGCCGCCTACGAGCAGTACTTC. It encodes CASSLTGAAYEQYF.

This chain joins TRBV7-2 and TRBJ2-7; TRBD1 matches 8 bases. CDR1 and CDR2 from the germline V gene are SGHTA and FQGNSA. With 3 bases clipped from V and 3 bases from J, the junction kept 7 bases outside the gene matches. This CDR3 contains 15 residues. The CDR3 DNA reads TGTGCCAGCAGCTTTACGGGACAGGCTAACTACGAGCAGTACTTC. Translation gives CASSFTGQANYEQYF.

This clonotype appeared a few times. The CDR3 loop is CASSVTGGSYEQFF. Written as DNA, the CDR3 is TGTGCCAGTAGCGTGACAGGGGGCTCTTATGAGCAGTTCTTC. The chain joins TRBV19 to TRBJ2-1; 10 bases agree with TRBD1. The length of the CDR3 is 14 residues. The J segment lost 8 bases and the V segment lost 6 bases, leaving 7 bases of the junction unmatched. The germline V gene encodes CDR1 LNHDA and CDR2 SQIVND (reference sequence).

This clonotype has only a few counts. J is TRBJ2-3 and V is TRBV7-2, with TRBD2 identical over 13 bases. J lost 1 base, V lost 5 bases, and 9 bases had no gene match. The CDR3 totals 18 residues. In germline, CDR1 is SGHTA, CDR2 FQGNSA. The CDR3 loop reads CASSPRTSGGGGTDTQYF. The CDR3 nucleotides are TGTGCCAGCAGCCCCCGGACTAGCGGGGGAGGTGGCACAGATACGCAGTATTTT. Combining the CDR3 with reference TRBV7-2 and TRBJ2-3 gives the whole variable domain GAGVSQSPSNKVTEKGKDVELRCDPISGHTALYWYRQSLGQGLEFLIYFQGNSAPDKSGLPSDRFSAERTGGSVSTLTIQRTQQEDSAVYLCASSPRTSGGGGTDTQYFGPGTRLTVL.

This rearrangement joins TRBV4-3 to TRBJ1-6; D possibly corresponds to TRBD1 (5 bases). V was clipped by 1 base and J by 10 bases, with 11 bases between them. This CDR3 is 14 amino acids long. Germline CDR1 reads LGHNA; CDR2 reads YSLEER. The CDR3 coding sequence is TGCGCCAGCAGCCAAGGGGGCAGAAACTCACCCCTCCACTTT. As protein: CASSQGGRNSPLHF.

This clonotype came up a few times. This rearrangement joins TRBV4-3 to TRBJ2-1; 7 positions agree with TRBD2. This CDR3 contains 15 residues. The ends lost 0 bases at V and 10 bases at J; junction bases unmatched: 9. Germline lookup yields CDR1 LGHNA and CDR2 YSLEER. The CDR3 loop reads CASSQDPPGGLEQFF. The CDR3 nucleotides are TGCGCCAGCAGCCAAGATCCCCCGGGGGGACTAGAGCAGTTCTTC.

DNA for the CDR3: TGCAGTGCTAGAGGCGGGGCCACCGGGGAGCTGTTTTTT. Its translation: CSARGGATGELFF. This chain uses TRBV20-1 with TRBJ2-2; perhaps TRBD2 as D (6 bases). Germline lookup yields CDR1 DFQATT and CDR2 SNEGSKA (reference sequence). V was pared by 1 base and J by 4 bases, with 7 bases between. The CDR3 runs to 13 residues.

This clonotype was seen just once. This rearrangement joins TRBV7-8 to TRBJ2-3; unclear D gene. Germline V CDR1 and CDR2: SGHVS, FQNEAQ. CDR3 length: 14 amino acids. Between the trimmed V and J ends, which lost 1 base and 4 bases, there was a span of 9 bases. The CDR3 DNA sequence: TGTGCCAGCAGCTTAGAAGGGTATCCAGATACGCAGTATTTT. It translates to CASSLEGYPDTQYF.

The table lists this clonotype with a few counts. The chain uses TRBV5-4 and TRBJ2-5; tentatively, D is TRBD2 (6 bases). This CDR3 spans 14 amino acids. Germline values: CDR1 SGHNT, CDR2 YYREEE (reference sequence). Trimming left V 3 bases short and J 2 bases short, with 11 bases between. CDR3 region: CASSSGLTQETQYF. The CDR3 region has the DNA TGTGCCAGCAGCTCGGGACTGACTCAAGAGACCCAGTACTTC.